These 9 T cell receptor beta chains came from one sample sequenced in a study of technical replicates of blood from several donors. Assay: immunoSEQ multiplex PCR; the TCRdb copy retains only in-frame clones and omits some. The table shows 80,000 or so clones, with roughly 92% occurring only once. Sequencing input: T cells isolated from PBMCs. Receptor source: a human donor in good health.

The chain joins TRBV15 to TRBJ2-5; 9 bases are shared with TRBD2. The CDR3 spans 17 residues. Germline CDR1 and CDR2: LNHNV and YYDKDF (reference sequence). Losses at the gene ends were 0 bases for V and 5 bases for J; bases not matched to a gene: 10. The CDR3 nucleotides are TGTGCCACCAGCAGAGACCTGGGACTAGCCGGCGTGGAGACCCAGTACTTC. This encodes CATSRDLGLAGVETQYF.

The V and J genes are TRBV30 and TRBJ2-1; the D gene is possibly TRBD1 (5 bases). The germline CDR1 and CDR2 sequences are GTSNPN and SVGIG (reference sequence). Trimming removed 3 bases from V and 4 bases from J, with 16 bases in between. The CDR3 is 15 residues long. The CDR3 is CAWRQDHSGYNEQFF. The CDR3 DNA sequence: TGTGCCTGGAGACAGGATCATTCAGGTTACAATGAGCAGTTCTTC.

The DNA for the CDR3 is TGTGCCAGCAGTGGCCGGGACAGTTCCTACGAGCAGTACTTC. Amino acids: CASSGRDSSYEQYF. The chain combines TRBV6-1 with TRBJ2-7; the match to TRBD1 covers 7 bases. Germline CDR1 is MNHNS and CDR2 is SASEGT. The CDR3 has 14 residues. V gave up 4 bases and J gave up 1 base; unmatched junction bases: 4.

J is TRBJ2-3 and V is TRBV4-1, with D possibly being TRBD1 (5 bases). The CDR3 totals 13 residues. V dropped 4 bases and J dropped 10 bases, with 15 bases sitting between them. The germline CDR1 and CDR2 sequences are MGHRA and YSYEKL. Here the CDR3 reads CASSRRPGKAQYF. CDR3 DNA sequence: TGCGCCAGCAGCCGGCGCCCAGGGAAGGCGCAGTATTTT.

This clone has only a few counts. This chain uses TRBV2 with TRBJ2-2; no firm D call. V gave up 1 base and J gave up 1 base, with 7 bases separating them. CDR1 SNHLY and CDR2 FYNNEI come from the germline V gene. This CDR3 has 15 residues. CDR3 sequence: CASSEGSVNTGELFF. CDR3 nucleotides: TGTGCCAGCAGTGAAGGTTCAGTGAACACCGGGGAGCTGTTTTTT.

V gene TRBV5-1 combines with J gene TRBJ1-4; D may be TRBD1 (6 bases). Germline lookup yields CDR1 SGHRS and CDR2 YFSETQ. V shed 4 bases and J shed 5 bases, with 18 bases lying between them. The CDR3 totals 16 residues. In DNA form, the CDR3 reads TGCGCCAGCAGCCCCAACCCGACAGGAGAAAATGAAAAACTGTTTTTT. It translates to CASSPNPTGENEKLFF. Full variable domain (remainder filled in from reference TRBV5-1 and TRBJ1-4): KAGVTQTPRYLIKTRGQQVTLSCSPISGHRSVSWYQQTPGQGLQFLFEYFSETQRNKGNFPGRFSGRQFSNSRSEMNVSTLELGDSALYLCASSPNPTGENEKLFFGSGTQLSVL.

J is TRBJ1-3 and V is TRBV27; 8 positions agree with TRBD1. J gave up 5 bases and V 6 bases, and 3 bases lay outside the gene matches. This CDR3 is built from 13 residues. Germline CDR1 MNHEY, CDR2 SMNVEV (reference sequence). The CDR3 bases are TGTGCCAGCAGCTCCAGGGGGCGAAACACCATATATTTT. This codes for CASSSRGRNTIYF.

V is TRBV5-6 and J is TRBJ2-1, with 9 bases matching TRBD2. The CDR3 runs to 15 residues. The germline V gene encodes CDR1 SGHDT and CDR2 YYEEEE. The V segment lost 2 bases and the J segment 6 bases; nucleotides outside the gene matches: 6. CDR3 nucleotides: TGTGCCAGCAGCTTCGGAAGCGGGGGGTTCAATGAGCAGTTCTTC. This encodes CASSFGSGGFNEQFF.

This clone came up once. The rearrangement joins TRBV7-2 to TRBJ2-3; TRBD2 matches 12 bases. The CDR3 totals 18 residues. The ends lost 4 bases at V and 6 bases at J; junction bases unmatched: 14. Germline CDR1 SGHTA, CDR2 FQGNSA. The CDR3 sequence: CASSSRDMTSGRDDTQYF. In nucleotides, the CDR3 is TGTGCCAGCAGCTCCCGTGATATGACTAGCGGGAGAGATGATACGCAGTATTTT.